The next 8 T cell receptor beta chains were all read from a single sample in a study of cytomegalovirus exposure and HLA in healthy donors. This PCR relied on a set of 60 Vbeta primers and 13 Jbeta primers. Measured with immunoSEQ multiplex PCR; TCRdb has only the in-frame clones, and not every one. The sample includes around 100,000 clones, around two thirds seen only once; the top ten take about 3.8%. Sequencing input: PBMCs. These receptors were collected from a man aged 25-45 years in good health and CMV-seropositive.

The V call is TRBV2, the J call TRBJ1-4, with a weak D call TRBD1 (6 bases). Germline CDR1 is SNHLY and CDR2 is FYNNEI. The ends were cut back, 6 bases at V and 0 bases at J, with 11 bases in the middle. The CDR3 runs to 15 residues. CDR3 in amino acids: CASSSQGSTNEKLFF. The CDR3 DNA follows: TGTGCCAGCAGCTCTCAGGGGTCAACTAATGAAAAACTGTTTTTT.

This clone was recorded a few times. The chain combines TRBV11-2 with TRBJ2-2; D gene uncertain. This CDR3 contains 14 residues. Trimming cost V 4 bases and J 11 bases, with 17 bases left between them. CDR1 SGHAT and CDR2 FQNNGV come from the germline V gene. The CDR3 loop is CASSSLRHLLELFF. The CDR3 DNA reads TGTGCCAGCAGCTCGCTTCGACATCTTCTTGAGCTGTTTTTT.

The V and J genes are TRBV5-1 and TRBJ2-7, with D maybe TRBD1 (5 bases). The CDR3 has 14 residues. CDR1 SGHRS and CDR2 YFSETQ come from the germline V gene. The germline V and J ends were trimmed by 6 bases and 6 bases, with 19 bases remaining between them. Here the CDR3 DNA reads TGCGCCAGCACCTCGGGTCAGGGCCATATCGAGCAGTACTTC. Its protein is CASTSGQGHIEQYF.

The CDR3 bases are TGTGCCATCAGTGACGGTCTAGCGGGGGGGTCCTACGAGCAGTACTTC. Translation gives CAISDGLAGGSYEQYF. This chain uses TRBV10-3 with TRBJ2-7; 12 bases match TRBD2. V shed 3 bases, J shed 1 base, and the junction held 4 bases outside the gene matches. Germline loops: CDR1 ENHRY, CDR2 SYGVKD. This CDR3 is built from 16 residues.

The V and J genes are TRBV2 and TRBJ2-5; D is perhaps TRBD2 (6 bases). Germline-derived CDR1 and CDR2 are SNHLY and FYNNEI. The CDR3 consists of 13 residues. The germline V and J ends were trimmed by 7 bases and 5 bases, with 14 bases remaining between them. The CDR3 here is CASTLEGQETQYF. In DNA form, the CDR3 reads TGTGCCAGCACCCTGGAGGGGCAGGAGACCCAGTACTTC.

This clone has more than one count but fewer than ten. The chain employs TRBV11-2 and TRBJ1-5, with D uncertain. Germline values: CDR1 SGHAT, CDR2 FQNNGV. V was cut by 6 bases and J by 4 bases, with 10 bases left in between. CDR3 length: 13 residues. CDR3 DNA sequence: TGTGCCAGCAGTTCAGGCTCTAATCAGCCCCAGCATTTT. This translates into CASSSGSNQPQHF.

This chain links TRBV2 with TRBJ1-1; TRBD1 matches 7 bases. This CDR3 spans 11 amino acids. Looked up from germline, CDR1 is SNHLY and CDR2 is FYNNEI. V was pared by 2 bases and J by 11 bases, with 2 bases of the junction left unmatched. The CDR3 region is CASSELGQAFF. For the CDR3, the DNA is TGTGCCAGCAGTGAACTGGGACAGGCTTTCTTT.

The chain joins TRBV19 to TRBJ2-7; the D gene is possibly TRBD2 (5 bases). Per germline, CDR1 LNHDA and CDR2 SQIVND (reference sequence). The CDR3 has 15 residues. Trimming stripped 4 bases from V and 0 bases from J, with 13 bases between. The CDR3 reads CASSTDGVSSYEQYF. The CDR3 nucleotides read TGTGCCAGTAGTACCGACGGGGTGAGCTCCTACGAGCAGTACTTC.